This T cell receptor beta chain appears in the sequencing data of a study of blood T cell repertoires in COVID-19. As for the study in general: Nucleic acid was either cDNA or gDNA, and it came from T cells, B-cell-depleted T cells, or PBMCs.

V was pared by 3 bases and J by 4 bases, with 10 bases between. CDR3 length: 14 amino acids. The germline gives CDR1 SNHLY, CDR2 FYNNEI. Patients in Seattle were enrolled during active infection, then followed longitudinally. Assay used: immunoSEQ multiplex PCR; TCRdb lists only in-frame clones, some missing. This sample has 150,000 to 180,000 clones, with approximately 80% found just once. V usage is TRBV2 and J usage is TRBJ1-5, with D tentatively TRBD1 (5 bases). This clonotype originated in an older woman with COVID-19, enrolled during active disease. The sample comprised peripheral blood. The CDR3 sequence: CASSDQGLNQPQHF. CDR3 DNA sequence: TGTGCCAGCAGTGACCAGGGCCTAAATCAGCCCCAGCATTTT.